Listed here are 13 T cell receptor beta chains from one sample, sequenced in a study of cytomegalovirus exposure and HLA in healthy donors. 60 Vbeta and 13 Jbeta primers were used in PCR. Profiled with immunoSEQ multiplex PCR; TCRdb holds only in-frame clones, not every one. Among around 36,000 clones listed, roughly 90% were seen once. The sequencing input was PBMCs. These receptors all come from a woman aged 40-49 years in good health and CMV-seropositive.

The chain recombines TRBV7-9 with TRBJ2-5, with a tentative D call TRBD1 (6 bases). The germline V and J ends were trimmed by 2 bases and 4 bases, with 17 bases remaining between them. The germline CDR1 and CDR2 sequences are SEHNR and FQNEAQ (reference sequence). This CDR3 spans 16 amino acids. Here the CDR3 reads CASSLLYPGQRETQYF. The CDR3 DNA reads as TGTGCCAGCAGCTTACTATACCCGGGACAAAGAGAGACCCAGTACTTC.

This clone appeared once. The chain couples TRBV7-2 to TRBJ2-6; the D is unclear. The germline CDR1 and CDR2 sequences are SGHTA and FQGNSA. This CDR3 is built from 14 residues. Trimming pared 5 bases from V and 3 bases from J, leaving 8 bases between. CDR3 sequence reads: CASSRSIGANVLTF. The CDR3 DNA is TGTGCCAGCAGCCGAAGCATTGGGGCCAACGTCCTGACTTTC.

This chain links TRBV4-1 with TRBJ1-4; D gene unclear. Trimming took 4 bases from V and 4 from J, leaving 13 bases between them. Germline V CDR1 and CDR2: MGHRA, YSYEKL. This CDR3 comprises 15 residues. The CDR3 DNA sequence: TGCGCCAGCAGCCTCCATTTAGAAATTAATGAAAAACTGTTTTTT. It translates to CASSLHLEINEKLFF.

This clone was counted between two and nine times. The rearrangement uses TRBV28 and TRBJ2-2, with D possibly matching TRBD2 (6 bases). The V end lost 4 bases, the J end lost 4 bases, and 10 bases lay between the germline ends. This CDR3 is 14 amino acids long. Germline CDR1 is MDHEN and CDR2 is SYDVKM. For the CDR3, the DNA is TGTGCCAGCAGTTCAGGGACTTTCACCGGGGAGCTGTTTTTT. Residues: CASSSGTFTGELFF. Full variable domain (outside the CDR3, taken from reference TRBV28 and TRBJ2-2): DVKVTQSSRYLVKRTGEKVFLECVQDMDHENMFWYRQDPGLGLRLIYFSYDVKMKEKGDIPEGYSVSREKKERFSLILESASTNQTSMYLCASSSGTFTGELFFGEGSRLTVL.

The gene calls are TRBV11-3 and TRBJ2-7; tentatively, D is TRBD1 (6 bases). Germline V gene lookup returns CDR1 SGHNT and CDR2 YENEEA. CDR3 length equals 13 residues. V was trimmed by 2 bases and J by 8 bases, leaving 13 bases between them. DNA of the CDR3: TGTGCCAGCAGCTTAAGAACCACAGGGAAGCAGTACTTC. Protein product: CASSLRTTGKQYF. Full variable domain (remainder filled in from reference TRBV11-3 and TRBJ2-7): EAGVVQSPRYKIIEKKQPVAFWCNPISGHNTLYWYLQNLGQGPELLIRYENEEAVDDSQLPKDRFSAERLKGVDSTLKIQPAELGDSAVYLCASSLRTTGKQYFGPGTRLTVT.

The chain employs TRBV9 and TRBJ1-2; TRBD1 matches at 9 bases. J was trimmed by 4 bases and V by 3 bases; bases with no gene match: 10. Germline values: CDR1 SGDLS, CDR2 YYNGEE. The CDR3 sequence is 16 residues long. CDR3 DNA sequence: TGTGCCAGCAGCGCAACCGGGACAGGGCTGGTCTATGGCTACACCTTC. Protein: CASSATGTGLVYGYTF.

This sequence joins TRBV5-4 and TRBJ1-3; D gene ambiguous. V dropped 1 base and J dropped 3 bases, with 2 bases sitting between them. This CDR3 has 12 amino acids. Germline CDR1 SGHNT, CDR2 YYREEE (reference sequence). CDR3 in DNA: TGTGCCAGCAGCTTGTATGGAAACACCATATATTTT. Translated: CASSLYGNTIYF.

The J gene is TRBJ1-6, the V gene TRBV28; 9 nucleotides agree with TRBD1. The V segment lost 4 bases and the J segment 7 bases; nucleotides outside the gene matches: 2. This CDR3 is 14 amino acids long. The germline V gene has CDR1 MDHEN and CDR2 SYDVKM. CDR3 region: CASSYGTGNSPLHF. CDR3 in DNA: TGTGCCAGCAGTTACGGGACAGGGAATTCACCCCTCCACTTT.

The chain joins TRBV10-3 to TRBJ2-1; tentative D call: TRBD1 (6 bases). Germline values: CDR1 ENHRY, CDR2 SYGVKD. The V end lost 11 bases, the J end lost 5 bases, and 19 bases lay between the germline ends. The CDR3 has 14 residues. As DNA, the CDR3 is TGTGCCTCACACCAGGGGAATAGCGACAATGAGCAGTTCTTC. Amino acid sequence: CASHQGNSDNEQFF.

The chain links TRBV2 to TRBJ1-6; D possibly corresponds to TRBD1 (5 bases). The V end was cut by 2 bases, the J end by 4 bases, with 15 bases between. Per the germline V gene, CDR1 is SNHLY and CDR2 is FYNNEI. This CDR3 region has 17 residues. The CDR3 region has the DNA TGTGCCAGCAGTGAAAGGGGCCCTGGGATATATAATTCACCCCTCCACTTT. It translates to CASSERGPGIYNSPLHF.

The rearrangement uses TRBV28 and TRBJ1-2; tentative D call: TRBD1 (5 bases). V shed 7 bases and J shed 1 base, with 25 bases lying between them. This CDR3 has 18 amino acids. Germline CDR1 reads MDHEN; CDR2 reads SYDVKM. CDR3 loop: CASTPGGRGRGVNYGYTF. The DNA for the CDR3 is TGTGCCAGCACGCCGGGGGGGAGAGGGAGAGGGGTTAACTATGGCTACACCTTC.

The chain recombines TRBV5-1 with TRBJ2-5, with D possibly TRBD1 on 6 matching bases. The CDR3 has 12 residues. V shed 10 bases and J shed 0 bases, with 10 bases lying between them. Looked up from germline, CDR1 is SGHRS and CDR2 is YFSETQ. CDR3 sequence: CAGRDNQETQYF. The CDR3 DNA follows: TGCGCCGGCCGGGACAACCAAGAGACCCAGTACTTC. The variable domain in full, completed from reference TRBV5-1 and TRBJ2-5, reads KAGVTQTPRYLIKTRGQQVTLSCSPISGHRSVSWYQQTPGQGLQFLFEYFSETQRNKGNFPGRFSGRQFSNSRSEMNVSTLELGDSALYLCAGRDNQETQYFGPGTRLLVL.

J is TRBJ2-3 and V is TRBV7-9, with TRBD2 as a possible D gene (6 bases). Trimming removed 1 base from V and 3 bases from J, with 14 bases in between. The CDR3 extends over 16 amino acids. Germline CDR1 reads SEHNR; CDR2 reads FQNEAQ (reference sequence). This CDR3 reads CASSLGAGLATDTQYF. The DNA for the CDR3 is TGTGCCAGCAGCTTAGGGGCGGGGCTAGCGACAGATACGCAGTATTTT.